This is a list of T cell receptor beta chains from one sample in a study of shared clonotypes between healthy human individuals. Sequencing used immunoSEQ multiplex PCR; TCRdb keeps in-frame clones, though not all of them. The sample has approximately 2,000,000 clones, just under 95% seen once. Sequenced material: naive CD4+ T cells from PBMCs. These receptors all stem from a man aged 18 to 30 in good health. Some clones in this sample may be carry-over from other donors' samples. The CDR3 runs from the conserved cysteine through the conserved F or W. The order of the fields is J gene, V gene, clone size, D gene, CDR3 length, CDR3 DNA, CDR3 protein. A D gene is named only where the DNA matches it firmly. Where a row states a size, it is once, few, many or the class of an expanded clone; other rows omit it.

>TRBJ1-1|TRBV18|.|TRBD1|15
TGTGCCAGCTCACCAACCCAGGGGGGAGGCACTGAAGCTTTCTTT
CASSPTQGGGTEAFF
>TRBJ1-4|TRBV4-2|.|.|16
TGTGCCAGCAGCCGGGGGGGAACTGAGGCTAATGAAAAACTGTTTTTT
CASSRGGTEANEKLFF
>TRBJ2-7|TRBV5-1|.|.|12
TGCGCCAGCAGCTGGGACGGGAACGAGCAGTACTTC
CASSWDGNEQYF
>TRBJ2-2|TRBV5-1|few|TRBD2|15
TGCGCCAGCAGCTTGGAACTAGCGGGAACCGGGGAGCTGTTTTTT
CASSLELAGTGELFF
>TRBJ2-3|TRBV10-3|.|TRBD2|16
TGTGCCACCCTTGGTCTAGCGGGGACTAGCACAGATACGCAGTATTTT
CATLGLAGTSTDTQYF
>TRBJ2-4|TRBV6-6|.|.|16
TGTGCCAGCAGTTACAGTCAGGGGACAGCCAAAAACATTCAGTACTTC
CASSYSQGTAKNIQYF
>TRBJ1-2|TRBV19|.|.|15
TGTGCCAGTAGAGAAGGAGGAGTGGAGACCAGCGGCTACACCTTC
CASREGGVETSGYTF
>TRBJ2-7|TRBV2|.|.|15
TGTGCCAGCAGAGCCCAACAGGTCCCCTCGCACGAGCAGTACTTC
CASRAQQVPSHEQYF
>TRBJ1-2|TRBV5-6|.|TRBD1|13
TGTGCCAGCAGATCGACAGGGGAGTATGGCTACACCTTC
CASRSTGEYGYTF
>TRBJ2-5|TRBV5-1|.|TRBD1|14
TGCGCCAGCAGCTTGGGGGACAGACAAGAGACCCAGTACTTC
CASSLGDRQETQYF
>TRBJ2-6|TRBV6-5|.|.|14
TGTGCCAGCAAACAGGGTTCTGGGGCCAACGTCCTGACTTTC
CASKQGSGANVLTF
>TRBJ1-4|TRBV2|.|.|15
TGTGCCAGCAGTGGGGCGGGAGCAACTAATGAAAAACTGTTTTTT
CASSGAGATNEKLFF
>TRBJ2-7|TRBV5-1|.|.|16
TGCGCCAGCAGCTTGGTTGGGGCTCGTAGCGGCTACGAGCAGTACTTC
CASSLVGARSGYEQYF
>TRBJ1-2|TRBV6-6|once|TRBD1|13
TGTGCCAGCAACATGGACAGGGCATATGGCTACACCTTC
CASNMDRAYGYTF
>TRBJ2-7|TRBV7-9|.|.|15
TGTGCCAGCAGCTTAGTGGGGGGAAGAACGTACGAGCAGTACTTC
CASSLVGGRTYEQYF
>TRBJ2-3|TRBV5-1|.|TRBD2|16
TGCGCCAGCAGCTTGGCCGGTAGCGGGAGCGGAGATACGCAGTATTTT
CASSLAGSGSGDTQYF
>TRBJ2-1|TRBV5-1|.|TRBD2|15
TGCGCCAGCAGCTTTCTAGCGGGACCATACAATGAGCAGTTCTTC
CASSFLAGPYNEQFF
>TRBJ1-4|TRBV10-3|.|TRBD1|15
TGTGCCATCAGTGATCAGCGACAGGGTGGCGAAAAACTGTTTTTT
CAISDQRQGGEKLFF
>TRBJ2-5|TRBV6-1|once|.|16
TGTGCCAGCAGTGAACTAGGGGGAAAGGAGGTAGAGACCCAGTACTTC
CASSELGGKEVETQYF
>TRBJ1-5|TRBV6-5|.|.|13
TGTGCCAGCAGTCCAAGTCCTAATCAGCCCCAGCATTTT
CASSPSPNQPQHF
>TRBJ2-7|TRBV6-1|once|.|12
TGTGCCAGCAGTGAAGGGAAAAAAGAGCAGTACTTC
CASSEGKKEQYF
>TRBJ1-5|TRBV7-9|.|.|14
TGTGCCAGCAGTTCGACAGGAGACAATCAGCCCCAGCATTTT
CASSSTGDNQPQHF
>TRBJ2-2|TRBV5-1|.|.|16
TGCGCCAGCAGGCCTTTCCGGGACCAGCGGCGCGGGGAGCTGTTTTTT
CASRPFRDQRRGELFF
>TRBJ1-2|TRBV4-2|.|TRBD1|12
TGTGCCAGCAGCCAAGCTGGACAGGTCGGCACCTTC
CASSQAGQVGTF
>TRBJ2-3|TRBV19|.|TRBD2|16
TGTGCCAGTAGTATCTGGGTAGCGGGAGTTGCAGATACGCAGTATTTT
CASSIWVAGVADTQYF
>TRBJ2-1|TRBV4-1|.|.|16
TGCGCCAGCAGCCAAGATCAGCGGCCGAGCTGGAATGAGCAGTTCTTC
CASSQDQRPSWNEQFF
>TRBJ2-1|TRBV7-2|.|.|13
TGTGCCAGCAGCTTAGGCCCGAGCGCTGAGCAGTTCTTC
CASSLGPSAEQFF
>TRBJ2-5|TRBV11-2|once|.|16
TGTGCCAGCAGCTTGTCGGGACGCGGGAAACAAGAGACCCAGTACTTC
CASSLSGRGKQETQYF
>TRBJ2-6|TRBV4-3|.|TRBD2|17
TGCGCCAGCAGCCAAGCGGTAGCGGGTTATGGGGCCAACGTCCTGACTTTC
CASSQAVAGYGANVLTF
>TRBJ2-7|TRBV6-1|.|TRBD1|13
TGTGCCAGCAGGGGGACAGGGGGCAGGGAGCAGTACTTC
CASRGTGGREQYF
>TRBJ2-1|TRBV30|.|TRBD1|13
TGTGCCTGGAGTGTTCGACAGGGGTTTGAGCAGTTCTTC
CAWSVRQGFEQFF
>TRBJ1-5|TRBV2|.|.|14
TGTGCCAGCAGTGAGATAACAGGTAGTCAGCCCCAGCATTTT
CASSEITGSQPQHF
>TRBJ1-5|TRBV30|.|.|12
TGTGCCTGGAGTGTAATTGACCAGCCCCAGCATTTT
CAWSVIDQPQHF
>TRBJ1-2|TRBV6-1|.|.|16
TGTGCCAGCAGGGAAGGGCTGGAGGGGGTAGGGTATGGCTACACCTTC
CASREGLEGVGYGYTF
>TRBJ2-5|TRBV19|.|.|18
TGTGCCAGTAGTATAGGTGGTACGGCGCTAGCTCAGGGAGAGACCCAGTACTTC
CASSIGGTALAQGETQYF
>TRBJ2-7|TRBV9|.|.|13
TGTGCCAGTTACGGGATTCAAAATAACGAGCAGTACTTC
CASYGIQNNEQYF
>TRBJ2-1|TRBV29-1|once|.|11
TGCAGCGTTGAAGATCACAATGAGCAGTTCTTC
CSVEDHNEQFF
>TRBJ1-2|TRBV7-8|.|TRBD1|15
TGTGCCAGCAGCGTCATTAGACAGGGGGCAGGGGGCTACACCTTC
CASSVIRQGAGGYTF
>TRBJ2-2|TRBV29-1|.|TRBD1|14
TGCAGCTTAAGGACAGGCGGGCCCACCGGGGAGCTGTTTTTT
CSLRTGGPTGELFF
>TRBJ1-3|TRBV19|.|.|15
TGTGCCAGTAGTCTCCGACACCCCTCGGCGGACACCATATATTTT
CASSLRHPSADTIYF
>TRBJ1-1|TRBV28|.|TRBD1|15
TGTGCCAGCAGCGAAGGGAGACAGGGGGCAACTGAAGCTTTCTTT
CASSEGRQGATEAFF
>TRBJ1-2|TRBV5-1|.|.|14
TGCGCCAGCAGCTCAACAGGGCGAGGCTATGGCTACACCTTC
CASSSTGRGYGYTF
>TRBJ1-1|TRBV7-9|.|.|16
TGTGCCAGCAGCCTACTGGTGACGCGGGGTCAGACTGAAGCTTTCTTT
CASSLLVTRGQTEAFF
>TRBJ2-3|TRBV7-7|.|.|13
TGTGCCAGCAGCTTAGTGGGCGGAGATACGCAGTATTTT
CASSLVGGDTQYF
>TRBJ1-5|TRBV15|once|.|13
TGTGCCACCAGCAGAGATCCTATTCAGCCCCAGCATTTT
CATSRDPIQPQHF
>TRBJ2-5|TRBV9|.|TRBD1|15
TGTGCCAGCAGCGCCCGGGGACAGACCGAAGAGACCCAGTACTTC
CASSARGQTEETQYF
>TRBJ1-4|TRBV7-2|.|.|18
TGTGCCAGCAGCCGAGACCTTTTAGGGTATTCGTCTAATGAAAAACTGTTTTTT
CASSRDLLGYSSNEKLFF
>TRBJ2-7|TRBV28|.|.|13
TGTGCCAGCAGTTACGGGAATGGGCTCGGGCAGTACTTC
CASSYGNGLGQYF
>TRBJ2-2|TRBV6-6|.|.|12
TGTGCCAGCAGCTACACCGCCGGGGAGCTGTTTTTT
CASSYTAGELFF
>TRBJ1-1|TRBV18|.|.|15
TGTGCCAGCTCCCCAATGAGGGGGATGGGCACTGAAGCTTTCTTT
CASSPMRGMGTEAFF